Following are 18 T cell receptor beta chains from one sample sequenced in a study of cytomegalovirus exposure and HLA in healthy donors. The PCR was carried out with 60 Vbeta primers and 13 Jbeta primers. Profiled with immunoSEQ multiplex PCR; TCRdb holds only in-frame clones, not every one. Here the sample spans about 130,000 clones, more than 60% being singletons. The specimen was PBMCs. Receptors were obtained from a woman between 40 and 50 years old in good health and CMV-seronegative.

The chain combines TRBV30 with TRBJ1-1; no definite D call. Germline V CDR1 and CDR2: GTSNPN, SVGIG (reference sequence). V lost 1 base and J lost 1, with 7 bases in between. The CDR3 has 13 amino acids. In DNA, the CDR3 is TGTGCCTGGAGTGCCCGGGAGAACACTGAAGCTTTCTTT. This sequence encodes CAWSARENTEAFF. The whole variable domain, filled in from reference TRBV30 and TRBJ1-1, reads SQTIHQWPATLVQPVGSPLSLECTVEGTSNPNLYWYRQAAGRGLQLLFYSVGIGQISSEVPQNLSASRPQDRQFILSSKKLLLSDSGFYLCAWSARENTEAFFGQGTRLTVV.

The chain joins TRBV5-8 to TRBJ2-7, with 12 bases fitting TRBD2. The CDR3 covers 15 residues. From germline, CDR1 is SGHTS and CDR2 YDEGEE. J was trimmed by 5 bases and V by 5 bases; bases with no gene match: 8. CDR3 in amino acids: CASSNRRLAGDEQYF. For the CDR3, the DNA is TGTGCCAGCAGTAATCGCCGACTAGCGGGGGACGAGCAGTACTTC.

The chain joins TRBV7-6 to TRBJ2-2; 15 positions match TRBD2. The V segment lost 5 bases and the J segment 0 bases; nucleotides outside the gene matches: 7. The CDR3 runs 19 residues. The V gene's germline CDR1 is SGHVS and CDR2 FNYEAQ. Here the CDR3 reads CASSRKGLAGGPNTGELFF. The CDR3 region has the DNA TGTGCCAGCAGCCGGAAAGGACTAGCGGGGGGGCCGAACACCGGGGAGCTGTTTTTT.

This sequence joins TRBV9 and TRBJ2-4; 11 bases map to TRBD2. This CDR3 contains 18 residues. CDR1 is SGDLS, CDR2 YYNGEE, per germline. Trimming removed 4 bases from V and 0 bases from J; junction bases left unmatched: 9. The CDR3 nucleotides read TGTGCCAGCAGCCCTGGAACTAGCGGGAGTTTAGCCAAAAACATTCAGTACTTC. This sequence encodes CASSPGTSGSLAKNIQYF.

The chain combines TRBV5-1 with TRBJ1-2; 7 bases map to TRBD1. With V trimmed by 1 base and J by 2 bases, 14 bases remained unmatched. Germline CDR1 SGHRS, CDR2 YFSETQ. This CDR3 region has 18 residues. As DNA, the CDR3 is TGCGCCAGCAGCTTGTACGGGGGACAGAGCTCAACCAACTATGGCTACACCTTC. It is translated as CASSLYGGQSSTNYGYTF.

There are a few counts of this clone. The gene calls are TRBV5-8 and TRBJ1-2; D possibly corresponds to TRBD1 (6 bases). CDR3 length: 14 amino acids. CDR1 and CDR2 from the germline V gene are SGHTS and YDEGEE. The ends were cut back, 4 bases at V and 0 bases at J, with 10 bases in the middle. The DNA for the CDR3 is TGTGCCAGCAGCCTGACAGGCCCTAACTATGGCTACACCTTC. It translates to CASSLTGPNYGYTF.

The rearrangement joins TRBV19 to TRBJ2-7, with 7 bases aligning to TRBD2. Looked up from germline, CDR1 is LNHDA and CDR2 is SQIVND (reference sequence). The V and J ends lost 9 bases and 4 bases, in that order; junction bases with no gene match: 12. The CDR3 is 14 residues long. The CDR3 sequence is CARHREAHPYEQYF. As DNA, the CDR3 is TGTGCCAGACACCGGGAGGCTCACCCATACGAGCAGTACTTC.

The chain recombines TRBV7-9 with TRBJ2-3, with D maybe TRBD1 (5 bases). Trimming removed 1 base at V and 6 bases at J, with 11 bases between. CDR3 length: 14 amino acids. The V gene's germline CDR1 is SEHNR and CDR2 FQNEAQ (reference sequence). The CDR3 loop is CASSLGGAGDTQYF. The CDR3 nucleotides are TGTGCCAGCAGCTTAGGTGGGGCTGGGGATACGCAGTATTTT.

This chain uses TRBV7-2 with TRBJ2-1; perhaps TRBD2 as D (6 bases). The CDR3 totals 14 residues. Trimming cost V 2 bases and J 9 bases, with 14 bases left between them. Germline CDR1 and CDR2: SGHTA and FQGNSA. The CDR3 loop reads CASSLSGGASEQFF. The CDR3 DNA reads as TGTGCCAGCAGCTTATCGGGCGGGGCCAGTGAGCAGTTCTTC.

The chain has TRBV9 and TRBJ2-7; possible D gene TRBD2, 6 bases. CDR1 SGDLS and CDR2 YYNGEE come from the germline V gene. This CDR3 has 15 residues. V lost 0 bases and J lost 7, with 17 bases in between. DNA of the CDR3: TGTGCCAGCAGCGTAGGGGGCACTCTGGAGGGGGAGCAGTACTTC. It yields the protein CASSVGGTLEGEQYF.

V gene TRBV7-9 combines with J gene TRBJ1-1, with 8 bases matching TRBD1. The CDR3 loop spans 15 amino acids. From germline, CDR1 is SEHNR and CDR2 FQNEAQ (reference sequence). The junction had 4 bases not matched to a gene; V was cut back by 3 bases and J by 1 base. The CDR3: CASSFVTGGNTEAFF. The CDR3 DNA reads TGTGCCAGCAGCTTTGTTACAGGGGGGAACACTGAAGCTTTCTTT.

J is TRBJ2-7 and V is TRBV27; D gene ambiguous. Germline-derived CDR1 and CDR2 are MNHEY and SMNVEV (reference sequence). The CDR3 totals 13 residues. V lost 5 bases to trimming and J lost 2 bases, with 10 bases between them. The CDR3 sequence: CASSTLIPYEQYF. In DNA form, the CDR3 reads TGTGCCAGCAGTACACTAATTCCCTACGAGCAGTACTTC.

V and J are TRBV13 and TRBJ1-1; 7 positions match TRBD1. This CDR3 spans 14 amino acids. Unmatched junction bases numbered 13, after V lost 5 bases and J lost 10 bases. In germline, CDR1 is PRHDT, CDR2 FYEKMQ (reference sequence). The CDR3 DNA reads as TGTGCCAGCAGCACACCGGACAGGTTTCTTGGAGCTTTCTTT. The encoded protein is CASSTPDRFLGAFF. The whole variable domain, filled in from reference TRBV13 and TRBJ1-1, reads AAGVIQSPRHLIKEKRETATLKCYPIPRHDTVYWYQQGPGQDPQFLISFYEKMQSDKGSIPDRFSAQQFSDYHSELNMSSLELGDSALYFCASSTPDRFLGAFFGQGTRLTVV.

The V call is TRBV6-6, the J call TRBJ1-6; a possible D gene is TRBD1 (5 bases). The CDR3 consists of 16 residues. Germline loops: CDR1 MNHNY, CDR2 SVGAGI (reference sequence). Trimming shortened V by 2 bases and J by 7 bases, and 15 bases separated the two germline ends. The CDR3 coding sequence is TGTGCCAGCAGTTACGAACCGGGGGGACGAAATTCACCCCTCCACTTT. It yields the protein CASSYEPGGRNSPLHF.

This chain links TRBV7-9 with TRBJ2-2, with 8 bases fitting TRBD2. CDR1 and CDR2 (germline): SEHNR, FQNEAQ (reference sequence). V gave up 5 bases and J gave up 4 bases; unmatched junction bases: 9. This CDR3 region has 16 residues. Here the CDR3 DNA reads TGTGCCAGCAGCCCGCAAGGGACTAGTGGCACCGGGGAGCTGTTTTTT. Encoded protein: CASSPQGTSGTGELFF.

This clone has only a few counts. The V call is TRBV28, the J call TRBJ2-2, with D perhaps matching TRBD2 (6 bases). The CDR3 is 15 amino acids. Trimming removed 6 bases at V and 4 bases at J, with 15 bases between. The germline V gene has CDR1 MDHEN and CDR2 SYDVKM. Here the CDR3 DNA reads TGTGCCAGCAGCCATTACCGGGAGTCCACCGGGGAGCTGTTTTTT. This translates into CASSHYRESTGELFF. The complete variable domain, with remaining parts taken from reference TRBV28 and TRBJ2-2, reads DVKVTQSSRYLVKRTGEKVFLECVQDMDHENMFWYRQDPGLGLRLIYFSYDVKMKEKGDIPEGYSVSREKKERFSLILESASTNQTSMYLCASSHYRESTGELFFGEGSRLTVL.

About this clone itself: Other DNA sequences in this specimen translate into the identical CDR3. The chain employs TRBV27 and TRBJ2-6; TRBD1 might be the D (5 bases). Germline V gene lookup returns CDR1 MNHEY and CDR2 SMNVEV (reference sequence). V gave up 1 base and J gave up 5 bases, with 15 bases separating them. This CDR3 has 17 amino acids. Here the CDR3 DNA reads TGTGCCAGCAGTTTATTCACAGGAGCGATTAGGGCCAACGTCCTGACTTTC. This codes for CASSLFTGAIRANVLTF. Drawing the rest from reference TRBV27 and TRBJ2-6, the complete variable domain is EAQVTQNPRYLITVTGKKLTVTCSQNMNHEYMSWYRQDPGLGLRQIYYSMNVEVTDKGDVPEGYKVSRKEKRNFPLILESPSPNQTSLYFCASSLFTGAIRANVLTFGAGSRLTVL.

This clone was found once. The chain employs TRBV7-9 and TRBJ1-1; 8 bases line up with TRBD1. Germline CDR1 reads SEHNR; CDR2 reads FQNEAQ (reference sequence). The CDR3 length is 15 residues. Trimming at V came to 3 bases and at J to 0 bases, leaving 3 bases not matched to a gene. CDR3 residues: CASSFQDRVNTEAFF. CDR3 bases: TGTGCCAGCAGCTTTCAGGACAGGGTGAACACTGAAGCTTTCTTT.